The 9 T cell receptor beta chains reported below all come from one sample, sequenced in a study of blood T cell repertoires in COVID-19 (dated by TCRdb to about 2020). Library construction relied on the immunoSEQ multiplex PCR assay. TCRdb took this table from immuneACCESS and kept in-frame rearrangements with V and J called. Such tables lack part of the clones; where checked against another copy, unresolved V genes explain under half of the gap, and the rest is unexplained. The sample table holds fewer than 300,000 clones, of which around nine tenths were seen once. The top ten hold 0.95% to 1.3% of the sample. Sequencing used PBMCs or T cells enriched from blood (not recorded which). The receptors here all came from a woman in her twenties or thirties who had recovered from COVID-19.

The rearrangement links TRBV6-6 to TRBJ2-1; 10 bases match TRBD2. CDR1 is MNHNY and CDR2 is SVGAGI in the germline V gene (reference sequence). V lost 5 bases to trimming and J lost 0 bases; unmatched junction nucleotides: 13. CDR3 length equals 19 residues. As DNA, the CDR3 is TGTGCCAGCAGTCCCAATCCCGGGACTAGCGTCCGCTCCTACAATGAGCAGTTCTTC. This translates into CASSPNPGTSVRSYNEQFF.

Here the CDR3 DNA reads TGTGCCAGCAGCTTTGGCCGACAGGGTGGCTCTGGGGCCAACGTCCTGACTTTC. Residues: CASSFGRQGGSGANVLTF. The chain links TRBV11-2 to TRBJ2-6, with 7 bases lining up with TRBD1. After removal of 3 bases from V and 0 bases from J, the junction contained 8 bases not matched to a gene. CDR1 SGHAT and CDR2 FQNNGV come from the germline V gene. The CDR3 consists of 18 residues. Using reference TRBV11-2 and TRBJ2-6 for the parts outside the CDR3, the full variable domain is EAGVAQSPRYKIIEKRQSVAFWCNPISGHATLYWYQQILGQGPKLLIQFQNNGVVDDSQLPKDRFSAERLKGVDSTLKIQPAKLEDSAVYLCASSFGRQGGSGANVLTFGAGSRLTVL.

The chain recombines TRBV19 with TRBJ2-7, with D hard to call. The germline CDR1 and CDR2 sequences are LNHDA and SQIVND (reference sequence). This CDR3 spans 15 amino acids. V gave up 4 bases and J gave up 0 bases, with 13 bases separating them. The CDR3 region has the DNA TGTGCCAGTAGTAACCATAAAATCGGCTCCTACGAGCAGTACTTC. It codes for CASSNHKIGSYEQYF.

As DNA, the CDR3 is TGTGCCAGCAGCTCCGACCAGGCAAACACCATATATTTT. Its protein is CASSSDQANTIYF. This rearrangement joins TRBV11-2 to TRBJ1-3; D is unresolved. The germline V gene has CDR1 SGHAT and CDR2 FQNNGV. Deletions cut 4 bases from V and 6 bases from J, with 10 bases between. The CDR3 consists of 13 residues.

The V gene is TRBV11-2, the J gene TRBJ1-5, with TRBD1 as a possible D gene (5 bases). Germline CDR1 reads SGHAT; CDR2 reads FQNNGV. The CDR3 covers 18 residues. The V and J ends lost 1 base and 4 bases respectively, with 20 bases between them. This CDR3 is CASSLGRDAQGGNQPQHF. The CDR3, as DNA: TGTGCCAGCAGCTTAGGTCGGGATGCGCAGGGAGGAAATCAGCCCCAGCATTTT.

The chain recombines TRBV7-8 with TRBJ1-1; the D gene is possibly TRBD1 (6 bases). The germline V gene encodes CDR1 SGHVS and CDR2 FQNEAQ. The CDR3 sequence is 16 residues long. The germline V and J ends were trimmed by 4 bases and 7 bases, with 22 bases remaining between them. CDR3 sequence: CASSSPTGISPLEAFF. The CDR3 DNA sequence: TGTGCCAGCAGCTCGCCCACAGGGATTAGTCCCCTTGAAGCTTTCTTT.

The J gene is TRBJ2-2, the V gene TRBV9; 15 bases match TRBD2. The CDR3 is made up of 18 amino acids. Germline CDR1 is SGDLS and CDR2 is YYNGEE. V dropped 4 bases and J dropped 1; count of bases not matched to a gene: 5. CDR3 DNA sequence: TGTGCCAGCAGCCTTGGGACTAGCGGGAGGTTGAACACCGGGGAGCTGTTTTTT. It encodes CASSLGTSGRLNTGELFF.

This chain connects TRBV27 to TRBJ2-7, with TRBD1 identical over 8 bases. Germline loops: CDR1 MNHEY, CDR2 SMNVEV (reference sequence). CDR3 length equals 15 residues. V was clipped by 8 bases and J by 7 bases; unmatched bases: 16. CDR3 protein: CASLLTGAHFGEQYF. CDR3 DNA sequence: TGTGCCAGCCTCCTGACAGGGGCCCACTTTGGGGAGCAGTACTTC.

This chain joins TRBV2 and TRBJ2-7; 8 bases agree with TRBD1. J lost 4 bases, V lost 9 bases, and 14 bases had no gene match. There are 15 residues in the CDR3. Germline CDR1 reads SNHLY; CDR2 reads FYNNEI. Written as DNA, the CDR3 is TGTGCCAGTCGGCGGGACCGGACAGGGAATTACGAGCAGTACTTC. Translation gives CASRRDRTGNYEQYF.